Included here is one T cell receptor beta chain sequence, with context. The antigen is unknown. This CDR3 is built from 12 residues. V gave up 1 base and J gave up 4 bases, with 7 bases separating them. Looked up from germline, CDR1 is DFQATT and CDR2 is SNEGSKA (reference sequence). The data originate from a study of CD8+CD57+ T cells in acquired aplastic anemia. Study-level background: The mean DNA yield obtained from sorted CD4+ and CD8+ cells came to 3.2 ug. Sequencing produced an average of around 10 million reads per healthy donor for CD4+ cells.

General study points: The number of CD8+ CDR3 sequences shared by patients and controls was approximately 28.

Profiles of TCR beta VDJ and CDR3 were generated from a genomic DNA template. MiXCR was run by TCRdb on the reads, yielding one entry per CDR3 protein. Of about 170,000 distinct CDR3 sequences listed, around 45% are singletons. The sequencing input was sorted CD4+, CD8+, or CD8+CD57+ T cells (not recorded which) from PBMCs. This TCR was sampled from a human donor in good health. This sequence joins TRBV20-1 and TRBJ1-2; D unclear. CDR3 amino acids: CSARGTTYGYTF. CDR3 sequence (DNA): TGCAGTGCTAGAGGGACCACCTATGGCTACACCTTC.